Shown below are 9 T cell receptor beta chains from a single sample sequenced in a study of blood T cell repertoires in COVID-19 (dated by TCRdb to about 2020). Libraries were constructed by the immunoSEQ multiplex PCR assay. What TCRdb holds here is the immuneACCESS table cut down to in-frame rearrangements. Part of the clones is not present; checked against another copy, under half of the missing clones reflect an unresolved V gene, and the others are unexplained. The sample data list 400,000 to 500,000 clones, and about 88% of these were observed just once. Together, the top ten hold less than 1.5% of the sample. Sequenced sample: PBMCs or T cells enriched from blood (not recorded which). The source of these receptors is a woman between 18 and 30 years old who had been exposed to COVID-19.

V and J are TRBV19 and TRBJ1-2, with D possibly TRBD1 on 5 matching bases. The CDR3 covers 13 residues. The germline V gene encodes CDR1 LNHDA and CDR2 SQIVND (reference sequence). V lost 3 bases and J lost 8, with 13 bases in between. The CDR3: CASSILGGDGYTF. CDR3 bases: TGTGCCAGTAGTATCTTAGGAGGGGACGGCTACACCTTC.

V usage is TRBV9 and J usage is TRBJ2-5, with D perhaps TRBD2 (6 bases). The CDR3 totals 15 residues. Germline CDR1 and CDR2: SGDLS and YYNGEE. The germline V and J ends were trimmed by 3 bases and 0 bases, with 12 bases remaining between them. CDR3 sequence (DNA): TGTGCCAGCAGCGCAGGAGGGACTGACCAAGAGACCCAGTACTTC. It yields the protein CASSAGGTDQETQYF.

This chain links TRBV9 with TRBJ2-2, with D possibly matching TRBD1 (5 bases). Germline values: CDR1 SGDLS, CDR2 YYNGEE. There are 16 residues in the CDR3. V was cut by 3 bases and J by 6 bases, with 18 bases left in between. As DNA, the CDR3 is TGTGCCAGCAGCGCAGCCACGAGTAGGGGCGCCGGGGAGCTGTTTTTT. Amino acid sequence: CASSAATSRGAGELFF.

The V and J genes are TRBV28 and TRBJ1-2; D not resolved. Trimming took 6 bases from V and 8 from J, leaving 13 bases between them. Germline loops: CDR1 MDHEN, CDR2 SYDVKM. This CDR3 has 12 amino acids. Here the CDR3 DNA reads TGTGCCAGCAGCCTCTACGGGAAGGGCTACACCTTC. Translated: CASSLYGKGYTF.

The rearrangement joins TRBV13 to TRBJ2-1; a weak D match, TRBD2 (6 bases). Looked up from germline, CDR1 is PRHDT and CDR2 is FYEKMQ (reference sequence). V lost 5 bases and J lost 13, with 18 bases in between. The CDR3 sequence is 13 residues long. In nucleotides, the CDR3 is TGTGCCAGCAGCCCAGGGACGGAGGGGAGTCAGTTCTTC. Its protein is CASSPGTEGSQFF. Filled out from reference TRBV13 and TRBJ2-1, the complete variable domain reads AAGVIQSPRHLIKEKRETATLKCYPIPRHDTVYWYQQGPGQDPQFLISFYEKMQSDKGSIPDRFSAQQFSDYHSELNMSSLELGDSALYFCASSPGTEGSQFFGPGTRLTVL.

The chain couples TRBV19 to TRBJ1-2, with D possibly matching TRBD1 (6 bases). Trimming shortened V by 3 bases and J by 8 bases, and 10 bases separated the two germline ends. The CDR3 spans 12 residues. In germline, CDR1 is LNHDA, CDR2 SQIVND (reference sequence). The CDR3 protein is CASSIYRGGYTF. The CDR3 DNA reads TGTGCCAGTAGTATTTATAGGGGGGGCTACACCTTC.

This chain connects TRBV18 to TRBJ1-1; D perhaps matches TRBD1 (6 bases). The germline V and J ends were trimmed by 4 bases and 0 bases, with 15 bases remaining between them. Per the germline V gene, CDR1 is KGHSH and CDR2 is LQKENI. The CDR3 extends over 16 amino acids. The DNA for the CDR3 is TGTGCCAGCTCACTCGGACAGACGAAAATGAACACTGAAGCTTTCTTT. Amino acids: CASSLGQTKMNTEAFF. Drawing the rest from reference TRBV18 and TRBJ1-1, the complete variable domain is NAGVMQNPRHLVRRRGQEARLRCSPMKGHSHVYWYRQLPEEGLKFMVYLQKENIIDESGMPKERFSAEFPKEGPSILRIQQVVRGDSAAYFCASSLGQTKMNTEAFFGQGTRLTVV.

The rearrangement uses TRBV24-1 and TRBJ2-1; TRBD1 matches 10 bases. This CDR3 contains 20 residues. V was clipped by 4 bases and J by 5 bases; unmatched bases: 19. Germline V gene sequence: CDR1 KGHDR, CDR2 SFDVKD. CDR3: CATSDPGQGERAGVDNEQFF. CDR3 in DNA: TGTGCCACCAGTGACCCAGGACAGGGGGAACGCGCGGGAGTGGACAATGAGCAGTTCTTC.

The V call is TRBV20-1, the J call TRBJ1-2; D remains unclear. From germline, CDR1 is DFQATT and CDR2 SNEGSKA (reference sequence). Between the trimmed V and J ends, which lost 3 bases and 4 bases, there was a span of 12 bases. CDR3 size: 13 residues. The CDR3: CSASEYSTYGYTF. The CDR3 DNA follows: TGCAGTGCTAGTGAATACAGCACCTATGGCTACACCTTC.